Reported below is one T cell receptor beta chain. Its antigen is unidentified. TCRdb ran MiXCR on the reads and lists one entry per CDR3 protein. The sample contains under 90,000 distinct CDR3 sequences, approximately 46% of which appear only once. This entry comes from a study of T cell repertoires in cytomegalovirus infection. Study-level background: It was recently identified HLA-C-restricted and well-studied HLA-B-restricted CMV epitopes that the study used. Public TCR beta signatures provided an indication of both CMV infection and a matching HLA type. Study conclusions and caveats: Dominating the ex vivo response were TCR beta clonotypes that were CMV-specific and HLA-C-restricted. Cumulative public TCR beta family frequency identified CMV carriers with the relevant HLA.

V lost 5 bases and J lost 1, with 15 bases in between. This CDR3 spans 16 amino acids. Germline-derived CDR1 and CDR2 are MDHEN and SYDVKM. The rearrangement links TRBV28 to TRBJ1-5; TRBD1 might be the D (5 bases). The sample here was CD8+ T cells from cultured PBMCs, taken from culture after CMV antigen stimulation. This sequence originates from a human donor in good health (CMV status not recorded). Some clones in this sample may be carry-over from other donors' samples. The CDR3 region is CASSTRLGGSNQPQHF. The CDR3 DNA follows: TGTGCCAGCAGTACCCGACTTGGGGGAAGCAATCAGCCCCAGCATTTT.